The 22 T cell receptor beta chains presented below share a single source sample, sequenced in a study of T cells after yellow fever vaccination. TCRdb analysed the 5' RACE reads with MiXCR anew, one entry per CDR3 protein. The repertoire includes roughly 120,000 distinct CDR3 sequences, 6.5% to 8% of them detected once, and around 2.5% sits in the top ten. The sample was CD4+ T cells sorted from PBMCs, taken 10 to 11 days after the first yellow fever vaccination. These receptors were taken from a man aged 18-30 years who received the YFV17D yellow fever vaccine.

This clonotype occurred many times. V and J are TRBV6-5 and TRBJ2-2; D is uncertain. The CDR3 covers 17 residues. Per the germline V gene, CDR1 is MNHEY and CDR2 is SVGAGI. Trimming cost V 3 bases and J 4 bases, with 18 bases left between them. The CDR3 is CASSYHGVMPGTGELFF. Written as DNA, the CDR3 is TGTGCCAGCAGTTATCATGGGGTTATGCCTGGCACCGGGGAGCTGTTTTTT.

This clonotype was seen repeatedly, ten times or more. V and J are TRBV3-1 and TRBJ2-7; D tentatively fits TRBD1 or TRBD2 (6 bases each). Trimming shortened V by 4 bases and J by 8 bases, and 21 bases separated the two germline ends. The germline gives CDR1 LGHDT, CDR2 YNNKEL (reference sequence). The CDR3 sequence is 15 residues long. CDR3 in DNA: TGTGCCAGCAGCCTCCTGAGGGGGGCCCAGATCAAGCAGTACTTC. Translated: CASSLLRGAQIKQYF.

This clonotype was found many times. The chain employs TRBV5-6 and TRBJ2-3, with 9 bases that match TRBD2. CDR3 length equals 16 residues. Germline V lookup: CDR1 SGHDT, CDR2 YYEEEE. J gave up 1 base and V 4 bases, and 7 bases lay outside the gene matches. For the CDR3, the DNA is TGTGCCAGCAGCCCCGGAGCGGGGGGACGCACAGATACGCAGTATTTT. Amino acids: CASSPGAGGRTDTQYF. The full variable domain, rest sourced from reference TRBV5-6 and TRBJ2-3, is DAGVTQSPTHLIKTRGQQVTLRCSPKSGHDTVSWYQQALGQGPQFIFQYYEEEERQRGNFPDRFSGHQFPNYSSELNVNALLLGDSALYLCASSPGAGGRTDTQYFGPGTRLTVL.

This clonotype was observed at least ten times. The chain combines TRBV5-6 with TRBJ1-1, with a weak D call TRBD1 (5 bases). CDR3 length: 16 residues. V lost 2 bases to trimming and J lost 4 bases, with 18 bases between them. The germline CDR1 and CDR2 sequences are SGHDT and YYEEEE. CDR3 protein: CASSFLAGTGATEAFF. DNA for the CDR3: TGTGCCAGCAGCTTTCTGGCAGGGACTGGGGCCACTGAAGCTTTCTTT.

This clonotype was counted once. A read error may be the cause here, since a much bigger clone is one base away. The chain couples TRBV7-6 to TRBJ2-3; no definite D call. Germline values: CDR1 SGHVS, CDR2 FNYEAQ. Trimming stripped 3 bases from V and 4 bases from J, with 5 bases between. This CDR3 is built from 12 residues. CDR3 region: CASSFLADTQYF. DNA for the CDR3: TGTGCCAGCAGCTTCTTGGCAGATACGCAGTATTTT.

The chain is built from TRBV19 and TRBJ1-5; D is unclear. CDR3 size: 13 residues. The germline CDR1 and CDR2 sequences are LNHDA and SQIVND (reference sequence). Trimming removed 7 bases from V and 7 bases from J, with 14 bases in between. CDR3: CASTWGSGQPQHF. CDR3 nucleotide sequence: TGTGCCAGTACGTGGGGAAGCGGCCAGCCCCAGCATTTT.

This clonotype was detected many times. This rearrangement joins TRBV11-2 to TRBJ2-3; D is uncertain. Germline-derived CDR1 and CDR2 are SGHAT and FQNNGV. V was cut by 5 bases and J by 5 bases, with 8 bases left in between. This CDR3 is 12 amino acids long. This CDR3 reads CASSQTVDTQYF. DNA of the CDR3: TGTGCCAGCAGCCAAACGGTAGATACGCAGTATTTT.

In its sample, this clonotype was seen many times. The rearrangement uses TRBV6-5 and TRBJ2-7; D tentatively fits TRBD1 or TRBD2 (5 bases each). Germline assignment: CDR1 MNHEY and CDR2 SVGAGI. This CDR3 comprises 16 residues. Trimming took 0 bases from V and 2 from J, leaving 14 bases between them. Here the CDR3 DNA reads TGTGCCAGCAGTTACTCAACCCCACTGGGGGCCTACGAGCAGTACTTC. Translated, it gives CASSYSTPLGAYEQYF.

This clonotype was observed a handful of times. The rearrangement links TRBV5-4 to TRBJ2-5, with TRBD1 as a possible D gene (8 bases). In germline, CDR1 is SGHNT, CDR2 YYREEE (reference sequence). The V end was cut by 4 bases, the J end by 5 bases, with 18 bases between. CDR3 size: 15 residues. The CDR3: CASSAKDRGGETQYF. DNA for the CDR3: TGTGCCAGCAGCGCCAAAGACAGGGGAGGGGAGACCCAGTACTTC.

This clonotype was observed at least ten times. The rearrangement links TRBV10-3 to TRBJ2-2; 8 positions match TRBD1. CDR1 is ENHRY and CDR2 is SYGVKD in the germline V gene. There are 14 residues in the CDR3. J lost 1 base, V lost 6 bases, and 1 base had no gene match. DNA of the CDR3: TGTGCCATCAGGACAGGGGTGAACACCGGGGAGCTGTTTTTT. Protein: CAIRTGVNTGELFF.

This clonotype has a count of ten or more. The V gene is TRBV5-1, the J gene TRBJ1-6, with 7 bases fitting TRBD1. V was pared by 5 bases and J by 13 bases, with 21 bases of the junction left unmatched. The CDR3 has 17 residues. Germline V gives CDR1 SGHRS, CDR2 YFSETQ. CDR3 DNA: TGCGCCAGCAGTAGAAGTTGGACAGGCGATCACAAAGATCCCCTCCACTTT. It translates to CASSRSWTGDHKDPLHF.

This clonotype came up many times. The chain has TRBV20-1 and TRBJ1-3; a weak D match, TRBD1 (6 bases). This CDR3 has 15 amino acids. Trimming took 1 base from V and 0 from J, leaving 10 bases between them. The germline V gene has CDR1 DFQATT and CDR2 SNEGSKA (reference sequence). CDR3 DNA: TGCAGTGCTAGAGCAGGGGCCGACTCTGGAAACACCATATATTTT. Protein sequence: CSARAGADSGNTIYF.

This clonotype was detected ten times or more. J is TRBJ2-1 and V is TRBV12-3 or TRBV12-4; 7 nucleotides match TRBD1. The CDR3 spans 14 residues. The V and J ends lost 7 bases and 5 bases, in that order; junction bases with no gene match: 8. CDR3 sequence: CASTPGQVNNEQFF. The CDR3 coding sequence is TGTGCCAGCACCCCCGGACAGGTCAACAATGAGCAGTTCTTC.

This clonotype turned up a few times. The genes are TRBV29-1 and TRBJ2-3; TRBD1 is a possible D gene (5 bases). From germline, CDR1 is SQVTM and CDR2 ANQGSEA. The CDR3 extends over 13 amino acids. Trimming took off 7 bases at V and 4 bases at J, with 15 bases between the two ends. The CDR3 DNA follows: TGCAGCGGGGCGCAGGGTAGGGCAGATACGCAGTATTTT. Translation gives CSGAQGRADTQYF.

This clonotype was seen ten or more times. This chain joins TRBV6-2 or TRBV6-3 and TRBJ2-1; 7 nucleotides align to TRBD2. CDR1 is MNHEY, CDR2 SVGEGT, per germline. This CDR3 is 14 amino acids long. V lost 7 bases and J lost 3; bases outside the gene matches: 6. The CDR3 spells CASTGAGNYNEQFF. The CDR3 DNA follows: TGTGCCAGCACGGGAGCGGGGAACTACAATGAGCAGTTCTTC.

In DNA form, the CDR3 reads TGCGCCAGCAGCTTGCCTCAAGGAAACGGGGAGCTGTTTTTT. It codes for CASSLPQGNGELFF. The J gene is TRBJ2-2, the V gene TRBV5-1; D is unresolved. V was trimmed by 1 base and J by 7 bases, leaving 11 bases between them. The CDR3 is 14 amino acids. CDR1 and CDR2 from the germline V gene are SGHRS and YFSETQ.

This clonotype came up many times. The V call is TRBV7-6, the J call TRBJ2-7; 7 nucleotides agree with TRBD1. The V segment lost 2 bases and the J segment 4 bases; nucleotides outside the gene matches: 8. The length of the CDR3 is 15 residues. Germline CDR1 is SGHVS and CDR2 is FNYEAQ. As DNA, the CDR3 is TGTGCCAGCAGCTTAAATGAGGGGGCCGGTTACGAGCAGTACTTC. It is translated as CASSLNEGAGYEQYF.

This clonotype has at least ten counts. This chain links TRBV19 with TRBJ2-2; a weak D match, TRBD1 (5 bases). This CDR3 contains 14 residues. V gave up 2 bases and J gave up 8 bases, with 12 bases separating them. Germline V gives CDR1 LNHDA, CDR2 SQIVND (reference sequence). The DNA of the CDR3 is TGTGCCAGTAGTATAAGACAGTTTAGGGGGGAGCTGTTTTTT. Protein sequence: CASSIRQFRGELFF.

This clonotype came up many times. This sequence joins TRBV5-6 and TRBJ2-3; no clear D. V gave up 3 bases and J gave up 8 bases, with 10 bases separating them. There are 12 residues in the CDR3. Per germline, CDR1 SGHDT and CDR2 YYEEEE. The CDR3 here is CASSSVTGTQYF. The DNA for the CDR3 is TGTGCCAGCAGCTCGGTTACGGGTACGCAGTATTTT.

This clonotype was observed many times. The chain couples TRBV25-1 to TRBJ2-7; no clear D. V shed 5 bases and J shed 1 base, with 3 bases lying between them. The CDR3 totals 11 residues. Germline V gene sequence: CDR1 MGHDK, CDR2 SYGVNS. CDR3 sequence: CASSKSYEQYV. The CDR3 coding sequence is TGTGCCAGCAGTAAGTCCTACGAGCAGTACGTC.

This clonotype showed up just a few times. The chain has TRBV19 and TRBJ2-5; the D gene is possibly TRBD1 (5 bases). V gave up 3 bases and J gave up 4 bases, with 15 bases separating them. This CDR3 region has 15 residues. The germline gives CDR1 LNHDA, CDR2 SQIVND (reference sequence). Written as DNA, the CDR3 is TGTGCCAGTAGTATTCAGGGCCTTTCGGGAGAGACCCAGTACTTC. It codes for CASSIQGLSGETQYF.

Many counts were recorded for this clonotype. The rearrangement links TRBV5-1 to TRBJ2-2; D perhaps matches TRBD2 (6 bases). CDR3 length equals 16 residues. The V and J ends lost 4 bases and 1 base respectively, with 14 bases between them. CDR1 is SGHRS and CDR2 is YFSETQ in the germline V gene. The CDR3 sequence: CASSPEGRVNTGELFF. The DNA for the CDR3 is TGCGCCAGCAGCCCGGAGGGCAGGGTGAACACCGGGGAGCTGTTTTTT.